The 30 T cell receptor beta chains below come from one sample, sequenced in a study of blood T cell repertoires in COVID-19. TCRdb's table, derived via immunoSEQ multiplex PCR, lists solely in-frame clones and lacks some. Altogether fewer than 40,000 clones are present, 81% being singletons, with the ten largest covering around 3%. Sequenced sample: peripheral blood. The receptors originated from a man aged 65-85 years with COVID-19, enrolled during active disease.

This clone was found a few times. The chain links TRBV29-1 to TRBJ2-4; 13 positions agree with TRBD2. The CDR3 covers 17 residues. V was clipped by 4 bases and J by 3 bases; unmatched bases: 9. Germline V gives CDR1 SQVTM, CDR2 ANQGSEA. This CDR3 is CSVGGTSGILGKNIQYF. CDR3 DNA sequence: TGCAGCGTTGGAGGGACTAGCGGGATTTTAGGCAAAAACATTCAGTACTTC.

The chain recombines TRBV27 with TRBJ2-1; 9 bases are a match to TRBD2. The junction had 6 bases not matched to a gene; V was cut back by 8 bases and J by 4 bases. The CDR3 covers 14 residues. Germline CDR1 and CDR2: MNHEY and SMNVEV (reference sequence). The CDR3 coding sequence is TGTGCCAGCCATCGACTAGCGGAGTACAATGAGCAGTTCTTC. Its protein product is CASHRLAEYNEQFF.

V gene TRBV5-1 combines with J gene TRBJ1-1; 8 nucleotides match TRBD1. The junction had 9 bases not matched to a gene; V was cut back by 4 bases and J by 7 bases. This CDR3 has 14 residues. Germline CDR1 reads SGHRS; CDR2 reads YFSETQ. The CDR3 DNA sequence: TGCGCCAGCAGCCGCTCGACAGGGGAAATTGAAGCTTTCTTT. It yields the protein CASSRSTGEIEAFF. Drawing the rest from reference TRBV5-1 and TRBJ1-1, the complete variable domain is KAGVTQTPRYLIKTRGQQVTLSCSPISGHRSVSWYQQTPGQGLQFLFEYFSETQRNKGNFPGRFSGRQFSNSRSEMNVSTLELGDSALYLCASSRSTGEIEAFFGQGTRLTVV.

The chain is built from TRBV7-3 and TRBJ1-6; D is ambiguous. Trimming left V 5 bases short and J 5 bases short, with 10 bases between. Germline V gives CDR1 SGHTA, CDR2 FQGTGA. CDR3 size: 14 residues. CDR3 residues: CASSLDGDNSPLHF. The CDR3 coding sequence is TGTGCCAGCAGCCTAGACGGGGATAATTCACCCCTCCACTTT.

The CDR3 spells CASSPVSGRSYNEQFF. CDR3 nucleotides: TGTGCCAGCAGTCCCGTCTCTGGGAGATCCTACAATGAGCAGTTCTTC. This chain links TRBV7-2 with TRBJ2-1; D may be TRBD2 (5 bases). This CDR3 is built from 16 residues. Trimming pared 6 bases from V and 1 base from J, leaving 16 bases between. The V gene's germline CDR1 is SGHTA and CDR2 FQGNSA.

The chain joins TRBV2 to TRBJ1-2; 8 bases fit TRBD1. There are 14 residues in the CDR3. CDR1 and CDR2 from the germline V gene are SNHLY and FYNNEI. J lost 4 bases, V lost 6 bases, and 7 bases had no gene match. The CDR3 here is CASRDRVGVYGYTF. The CDR3 coding sequence is TGTGCCAGCAGGGACAGGGTGGGTGTCTATGGCTACACCTTC.

The genes are TRBV5-8 and TRBJ2-2; D unclear. The ends were cut back, 0 bases at V and 2 bases at J, with 11 bases in the middle. Germline V gene data show CDR1 as SGHTS and CDR2 as YDEGEE. The CDR3 sequence is 16 residues long. The CDR3 DNA reads TGTGCCAGCAGCTTGGGGCCAGAGCGTAACACCGGGGAGCTGTTTTTT. Protein product: CASSLGPERNTGELFF.

In this sample, this clone turned up once. The rearrangement links TRBV5-1 to TRBJ1-1, with D possibly TRBD1 on 5 matching bases. CDR3 length: 16 amino acids. Germline values: CDR1 SGHRS, CDR2 YFSETQ. V was cut by 4 bases and J by 1 base, with 17 bases left in between. This chain's CDR3 is CASSATAANPNTEAFF. CDR3 coding DNA: TGCGCCAGCAGCGCGACAGCCGCAAACCCGAACACTGAAGCTTTCTTT. Drawing the rest from reference TRBV5-1 and TRBJ1-1, the complete variable domain is KAGVTQTPRYLIKTRGQQVTLSCSPISGHRSVSWYQQTPGQGLQFLFEYFSETQRNKGNFPGRFSGRQFSNSRSEMNVSTLELGDSALYLCASSATAANPNTEAFFGQGTRLTVV.

The chain joins TRBV19 to TRBJ1-4, with 7 bases lining up with TRBD1. Germline values: CDR1 LNHDA, CDR2 SQIVND (reference sequence). The CDR3 consists of 15 residues. Trimming cost V 6 bases and J 3 bases; bases outside gene matches: 7. The CDR3 sequence is CASRPATGSNEKLFF. The CDR3 bases are TGTGCCAGTAGGCCCGCGACAGGGTCTAATGAAAAACTGTTTTTT.

This clone has only a few counts. The rearrangement joins TRBV7-2 to TRBJ1-2; D may be TRBD1 (6 bases). V shed 7 bases and J shed 3 bases, with 18 bases lying between them. This CDR3 is 15 amino acids long. Germline V gives CDR1 SGHTA, CDR2 FQGNSA. This chain's CDR3 is CASTLSGGYDYGYTF. For the CDR3, the DNA is TGTGCCAGCACCCTTAGCGGGGGCTATGACTATGGCTACACCTTC. The variable domain in full, completed from reference TRBV7-2 and TRBJ1-2, reads GAGVSQSPSNKVTEKGKDVELRCDPISGHTALYWYRQSLGQGLEFLIYFQGNSAPDKSGLPSDRFSAERTGGSVSTLTIQRTQQEDSAVYLCASTLSGGYDYGYTFGSGTRLTVV.

Here the CDR3 reads CASGLPTQGKVHEQYF. CDR3 DNA: TGTGCTAGTGGTTTGCCAACACAGGGAAAGGTCCACGAGCAGTACTTC. The chain is built from TRBV12-5 and TRBJ2-7; D perhaps matches TRBD1 (6 bases). The germline CDR1 and CDR2 sequences are LGHNT and FRNRAP. The CDR3 contains 16 residues. The germline V and J ends were trimmed by 2 bases and 5 bases, with 19 bases remaining between them. The full variable domain, in which reference TRBV12-5 and TRBJ2-7 provide the parts outside the CDR3, is DARVTQTPRHKVTEMGQEVTMRCQPILGHNTVFWYRQTMMQGLELLAYFRNRAPLDDSGMPKDRFSAEMPDATLATLKIQPSEPRDSAVYFCASGLPTQGKVHEQYFGPGTRLTVT.

The gene calls are TRBV10-3 and TRBJ1-1, with a tentative D call TRBD1 (6 bases). This CDR3 region has 13 residues. Germline V lookup: CDR1 ENHRY, CDR2 SYGVKD. Trimming pared 6 bases from V and 1 base from J, leaving 9 bases between. CDR3 coding DNA: TGTGCCATCAGGGACAGAGAGAACACTGAAGCTTTCTTT. Encoded protein: CAIRDRENTEAFF.

The chain has TRBV30 and TRBJ1-2; 7 bases map to TRBD1. The CDR3 runs 13 residues. The germline gives CDR1 GTSNPN, CDR2 SVGIG (reference sequence). J lost 7 bases, V lost 3 bases, and 8 bases had no gene match. The chain's CDR3 is CAWSKGGLGGYTF. The CDR3 DNA sequence: TGTGCCTGGAGCAAAGGGGGCTTGGGTGGCTACACCTTC.

This chain uses TRBV19 with TRBJ1-4; the match to TRBD1 covers 7 bases. V was clipped by 1 base and J by 7 bases; unmatched bases: 18. There are 19 residues in the CDR3. Germline CDR1 is LNHDA and CDR2 is SQIVND (reference sequence). DNA of the CDR3: TGTGCCAGTAGTATAGCCCACGTCTCTTGGAGGGGGCGAGGTGAAAAACTGTTTTTT. Translated, it gives CASSIAHVSWRGRGEKLFF.

Note on this clone: The sample contains more than one DNA sequence encoding this CDR3. This rearrangement joins TRBV4-3 to TRBJ1-1; D gene uncertain. V gave up 0 bases and J gave up 1 base, with 3 bases separating them. The germline V gene has CDR1 LGHNA and CDR2 YSLEER. There are 13 residues in the CDR3. CDR3 in amino acids: CASSQDRNTEAFF. The CDR3 region has the DNA TGCGCCAGCAGCCAAGACAGGAACACTGAAGCTTTCTTT.

This clone was seen a handful of times. The J gene is TRBJ1-2, the V gene TRBV7-9; D unclear. Germline V gene lookup returns CDR1 SEHNR and CDR2 FQNEAQ (reference sequence). This CDR3 region has 11 residues. V shed 5 bases and J shed 4 bases, with 5 bases lying between them. The CDR3: CASSNSYGYTF. The CDR3 nucleotides read TGTGCCAGCAGCAACAGCTATGGCTACACCTTC.

V usage is TRBV5-1 and J usage is TRBJ2-7, with TRBD1 identical over 9 bases. This CDR3 is 15 amino acids long. With V trimmed by 4 bases and J by 3 bases, 8 bases remained unmatched. From germline, CDR1 is SGHRS and CDR2 YFSETQ. This chain's CDR3 is CASSSTGTGYYEQYF. CDR3 in DNA: TGCGCCAGCAGCAGTACCGGGACAGGGTACTACGAGCAGTACTTC.

This chain connects TRBV7-9 to TRBJ2-6, with D unclear. The V and J ends lost 7 bases and 4 bases respectively, with 8 bases between them. Germline V CDR1 and CDR2: SEHNR, FQNEAQ (reference sequence). This CDR3 contains 13 residues. CDR3 loop: CASTRAGANVLTF. DNA for the CDR3: TGTGCCAGCACCCGTGCGGGGGCCAACGTCCTGACTTTC. Full variable domain (remainder filled in from reference TRBV7-9 and TRBJ2-6): DTGVSQNPRHKITKRGQNVTFRCDPISEHNRLYWYRQTLGQGPEFLTYFQNEAQLEKSRLLSDRFSAERPKGSFSTLEIQRTEQGDSAMYLCASTRAGANVLTFGAGSRLTVL.

This clone was seen a single time. J is TRBJ1-3 and V is TRBV18; no clear D gene. This CDR3 is built from 15 residues. Trimming pared 3 bases from V and 0 bases from J, leaving 9 bases between. The germline gives CDR1 KGHSH, CDR2 LQKENI. CDR3 sequence reads: CASSPGGLSGNTIYF. The DNA for the CDR3 is TGTGCCAGCTCACCCGGCGGCCTCTCTGGAAACACCATATATTTT.

This clone came up once. The chain carries TRBV30 and TRBJ2-7; TRBD1 is a possible D gene (6 bases). The V end was cut by 0 bases, the J end by 5 bases, with 14 bases between. Germline lookup yields CDR1 GTSNPN and CDR2 SVGIG (reference sequence). The CDR3 consists of 14 residues. CDR3: CAWSVLGAFHEQYF. CDR3 DNA: TGTGCCTGGAGTGTACTGGGGGCTTTCCACGAGCAGTACTTC.

This chain links TRBV4-1 with TRBJ1-5; D is uncertain. This CDR3 region has 15 residues. V lost 0 bases and J 4 bases, leaving 10 bases between the germline ends. Germline CDR1 MGHRA, CDR2 YSYEKL. Here the CDR3 DNA reads TGCGCCAGCAGCCAAGAGGGCCCGGGGAATCAGCCCCAGCATTTT. Translating gives CASSQEGPGNQPQHF.

The chain couples TRBV28 to TRBJ1-2; 7 nucleotides align to TRBD1. Germline CDR1 and CDR2: MDHEN and SYDVKM. The length of the CDR3 is 15 residues. The V segment lost 5 bases and the J segment 0 bases; nucleotides outside the gene matches: 6. The CDR3 bases are TGTGCCAGCAGTGAACAGACAGGGACTAACTATGGCTACACCTTC. This sequence encodes CASSEQTGTNYGYTF.

The chain uses TRBV19 and TRBJ2-3; a possible D gene is TRBD2 (7 bases). CDR1 and CDR2 from the germline V gene are LNHDA and SQIVND (reference sequence). The CDR3 covers 16 residues. Trimming left V 5 bases short and J 2 bases short, with 17 bases between. The CDR3 loop reads CASSRGAGVSTDTQYF. The CDR3 nucleotides read TGTGCCAGTAGTCGGGGGGCGGGAGTCTCCACAGATACGCAGTATTTT. The full variable domain, in which reference TRBV19 and TRBJ2-3 provide the parts outside the CDR3, is DGGITQSPKYLFRKEGQNVTLSCEQNLNHDAMYWYRQDPGQGLRLIYYSQIVNDFQKGDIAEGYSVSREKKESFPLTVTSAQKNPTAFYLCASSRGAGVSTDTQYFGPGTRLTVL.

The V gene is TRBV3-1 (or the pseudogene TRBV3-2), the J gene TRBJ1-2; TRBD1 aligns across 10 bases. This CDR3 is 15 amino acids long. Looked up from germline, CDR1 is LGHDT and CDR2 is YNNKEL (reference sequence). The V gene end was trimmed by 1 base and the J gene end by 9 bases; junction bases not matched to a gene: 8. The CDR3, as DNA: TGTGCCAGCAGCCAAGGAAGTGGGACAGGGGCCCGCTACACCTTC. Protein sequence: CASSQGSGTGARYTF.

This clone was observed once. This chain connects TRBV10-3 to TRBJ1-2; TRBD1 is a possible D gene (6 bases). This CDR3 contains 14 residues. V was shortened by 3 bases and J by 4 bases, with 12 bases between the two germline ends. Germline V lookup: CDR1 ENHRY, CDR2 SYGVKD. CDR3 bases: TGTGCCATCAGTGAACGGGGGGCGGTCTATGGCTACACCTTC. Protein: CAISERGAVYGYTF.

The J gene is TRBJ2-7, the V gene TRBV24-1; D is ambiguous. V dropped 4 bases and J dropped 0 bases, with 12 bases sitting between them. The germline gives CDR1 KGHDR, CDR2 SFDVKD. The CDR3 runs 15 residues. Here the CDR3 DNA reads TGTGCCACCAGTGAAAGTAGGCGGATCTCCTACGAGCAGTACTTC. Its protein is CATSESRRISYEQYF.

The V and J genes are TRBV2 and TRBJ1-2; D uncertain. Looked up from germline, CDR1 is SNHLY and CDR2 is FYNNEI. The CDR3 consists of 13 residues. Trimming pared 5 bases from V and 5 bases from J, leaving 12 bases between. The CDR3 loop is CASSQTGEYGYTF. CDR3 sequence (DNA): TGTGCCAGCAGTCAAACTGGGGAGTATGGCTACACCTTC.

V is TRBV30 and J is TRBJ1-5; the match to TRBD1 covers 7 bases. The CDR3 has 15 amino acids. Germline loops: CDR1 GTSNPN, CDR2 SVGIG (reference sequence). V lost 0 bases and J lost 3; bases outside the gene matches: 5. CDR3 DNA: TGTGCCTGGAGTGTACAGGGGCGGACCAATCAGCCCCAGCATTTT. Translation gives CAWSVQGRTNQPQHF.

The chain joins TRBV28 to TRBJ1-3, with 7 bases lining up with TRBD1. Germline V gene sequence: CDR1 MDHEN, CDR2 SYDVKM. This CDR3 spans 15 amino acids. Trimming at V came to 6 bases and at J to 6 bases, leaving 11 bases not matched to a gene. The CDR3 coding sequence is TGTGCCAGCAGCCTACTCCGGACAGGCCTAAACACCATATATTTT. As protein: CASSLLRTGLNTIYF.

V usage is TRBV27 and J usage is TRBJ2-7; D perhaps matches TRBD1 (6 bases). The germline gives CDR1 MNHEY, CDR2 SMNVEV (reference sequence). Trimming shortened V by 0 bases and J by 2 bases, and 11 bases separated the two germline ends. The CDR3 is 15 amino acids. CDR3 DNA sequence: TGTGCCAGCAGTTTATCGCAGGGGACCCCCTACGAGCAGTACTTC. This gives the protein CASSLSQGTPYEQYF.